This T cell receptor beta chain was captured by sequencing in a study of spatial heterogeneity in lung cancer. In TCRdb, the 5' RACE reads were re-called with MiXCR into one record per CDR3 protein. The sample has approximately 18,000 distinct CDR3 sequences; 19% are singletons. Trimming cost V 7 bases and J 4 bases, with 17 bases left between them. The germline V gene encodes CDR1 SGHNT and CDR2 YYREEE (reference sequence). The CDR3 consists of 15 residues. The time point is: blood at routine non-recurrence follow-up after resection. This clonotype was seen at least ten times. The sequencing used PBMCs, collected at follow-up. The V gene is TRBV5-4, the J gene TRBJ2-2; TRBD1 might be the D (6 bases). The sequence derives from a male donor with early-stage non-small cell lung cancer. As DNA, the CDR3 is TGTGCCAGCGCCCAACAGGGACGGGGCACCGGGGAGCTGTTTTTT. Its protein product is CASAQQGRGTGELFF.